These 13 T cell receptor beta chains originate from one sample sequenced in a study of T cells in severe cutaneous drug reactions (dated by TCRdb to the late 2010s). Sequencing relied on an Illumina MiSeq. Library preparation used the iRepertoire multiplex PCR system with TCR subtype-specific primers for both bulk and single-cell sequencing. TCRdb reprocessed the reads and assigns one entry to each CDR3 protein sequence, leaving out DNA. The sample's own table lists 20,000 to 25,000 distinct CDR3 sequences. Around 7% of the sample is taken by the ten largest. The donors whose samples were sequenced had carbamazepine-induced Stevens-Johnson syndrome or toxic epidermal necrolysis (CBZ-SJS/TEN). Sequencing used PBMCs. The source of these receptors is a human donor with toxic epidermal necrolysis, a severe cutaneous drug reaction.

The CDR3 here is CASSRLAGGSQETQYF. This sequence joins TRBV28 and TRBJ2-5; TCRdb returns TRBD2, unconfirmable since there is no DNA. CDR1 is MDHEN and CDR2 is SYDVKM in the germline V gene. The CDR3 covers 16 residues.

This chain joins TRBV28 and TRBJ1-1. The CDR3 sequence is 12 residues long. From germline, CDR1 is MDHEN and CDR2 SYDVKM. The CDR3 sequence: CASSLDRLGAFF.

CDR3 residues: CASSYGTGGTGELFF. The gene calls are TRBV6-5 and TRBJ2-2; TCRdb gives TRBD1 as the D gene, but with no DNA this cannot be confirmed. CDR3 length: 15 residues. Looked up from germline, CDR1 is MNHEY and CDR2 is SVGAGI.

According to its frequency, this clonotype is medium-sized. V usage is TRBV6-5 and J usage is TRBJ2-1; the D call of TRBD1 rests on TCRdb alone, since no DNA is present to check it. CDR1 and CDR2 (germline): MNHEY, SVGAGI. This CDR3 is 12 amino acids long. The CDR3 reads CASSRARQALFF.

The chain recombines TRBV4-1 with TRBJ1-1; TCRdb's D gene call, TRBD1, goes unchecked for lack of DNA. Germline CDR1 and CDR2: MGHRA and YSYEKL. CDR3 length: 14 amino acids. CDR3 in amino acids: CASSPQGMGTEAFF.

The chain has TRBV30 and TRBJ2-1; TCRdb's assignment of TRBD1 cannot be checked, as there is no DNA. Germline loops: CDR1 GTSNPN, CDR2 SVGIG (reference sequence). The CDR3 consists of 14 residues. The CDR3 is CAWAYGGSYNEQFF. Drawing the rest from reference TRBV30 and TRBJ2-1, the complete variable domain is SQTIHQWPATLVQPVGSPLSLECTVEGTSNPNLYWYRQAAGRGLQLLFYSVGIGQISSEVPQNLSASRPQDRQFILSSKKLLLSDSGFYLCAWAYGGSYNEQFFGPGTRLTVL.

The rearrangement uses TRBV12-3 or TRBV12-4 and TRBJ2-1; TCRdb's D call, TRBD2, is unchecked because there is no DNA. The CDR3 runs 16 residues. CDR3 loop: CASSRAGTSGYNEQFF.

This sequence joins TRBV12-3 or TRBV12-4 and TRBJ2-1; the TCRdb D gene call, TRBD2, has no DNA to confirm it. The CDR3 runs to 15 residues. CDR3 sequence reads: CASSPTSGTTYEQFF.

The chain uses TRBV6-5 and TRBJ2-7; TCRdb calls TRBD2, which cannot be checked without DNA. The CDR3 length is 15 residues. Germline CDR1 is MNHEY and CDR2 is SVGAGI. This chain's CDR3 is CASSILAGGSYEQYF.

The genes are TRBV29-1 and TRBJ2-7; TCRdb outputs TRBD1, but without DNA this stays unchecked. CDR1 is SQVTM, CDR2 ANQGSEA, per germline. The CDR3 is made up of 12 amino acids. The CDR3 loop is CSVFGQGGEQYF.

The chain combines TRBV4-1 with TRBJ2-1; lacking DNA, the TRBD1 call made by TCRdb goes unchecked. CDR1 and CDR2 from the germline V gene are MGHRA and YSYEKL. The CDR3 has 17 amino acids. CDR3 amino acids: CASSLFPPGRQINEQFF.

This chain joins TRBV9 and TRBJ2-6; the D call from TCRdb, TRBD1, cannot be confirmed without DNA. Germline V gives CDR1 SGDLS, CDR2 YYNGEE. This CDR3 has 16 amino acids. The CDR3 region is CASSGVLQGGANVLTF.

V gene TRBV20-1 combines with J gene TRBJ1-2. CDR1 and CDR2 (germline): DFQATT, SNEGSKA (reference sequence). The CDR3 runs 13 residues. The CDR3: CSASLTANYGYTF.